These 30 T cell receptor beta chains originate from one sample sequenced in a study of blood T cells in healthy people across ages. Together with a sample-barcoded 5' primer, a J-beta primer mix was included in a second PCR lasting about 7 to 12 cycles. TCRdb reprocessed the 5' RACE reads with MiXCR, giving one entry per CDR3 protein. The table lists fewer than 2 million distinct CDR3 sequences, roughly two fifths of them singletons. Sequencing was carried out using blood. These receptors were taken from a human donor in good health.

CDR3 sequence: CAISESPSEQYF. Here the CDR3 DNA reads TGTGCCATCAGTGAGTCACCCAGCGAGCAGTACTTC. This chain uses TRBV10-3 with TRBJ2-7; D is unresolved. The CDR3 contains 12 residues. Germline V lookup: CDR1 ENHRY, CDR2 SYGVKD. V gave up 0 bases and J gave up 6 bases, with 6 bases separating them.

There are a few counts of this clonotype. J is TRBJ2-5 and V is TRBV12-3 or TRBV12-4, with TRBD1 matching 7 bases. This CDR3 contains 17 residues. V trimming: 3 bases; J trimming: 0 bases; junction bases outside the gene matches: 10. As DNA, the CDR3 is TGTGCCAGCAGTTTGACCCACCGGGACAGAAACCAAGAGACCCAGTACTTC. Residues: CASSLTHRDRNQETQYF.

CDR3: CASSYTEGDEQYF. DNA of the CDR3: TGTGCCAGCAGCTACACCGAAGGGGACGAGCAGTACTTC. The rearrangement joins TRBV7-3 to TRBJ2-5; a weak D match, TRBD1 (5 bases). The better agreement between TRBJ2-7 and the DNA end casts doubt on the J call. The CDR3 has 13 amino acids. From germline, CDR1 is SGHTA and CDR2 FQGTGA.

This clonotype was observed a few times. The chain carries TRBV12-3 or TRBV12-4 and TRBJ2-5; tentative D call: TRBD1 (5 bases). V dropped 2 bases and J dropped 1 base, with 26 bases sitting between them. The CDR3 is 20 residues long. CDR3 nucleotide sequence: TGTGCCAGCAGTTTAACCTACCAAATCAGGGATAGTAGTGGCCAAGAGACCCAGTACTTC. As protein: CASSLTYQIRDSSGQETQYF.

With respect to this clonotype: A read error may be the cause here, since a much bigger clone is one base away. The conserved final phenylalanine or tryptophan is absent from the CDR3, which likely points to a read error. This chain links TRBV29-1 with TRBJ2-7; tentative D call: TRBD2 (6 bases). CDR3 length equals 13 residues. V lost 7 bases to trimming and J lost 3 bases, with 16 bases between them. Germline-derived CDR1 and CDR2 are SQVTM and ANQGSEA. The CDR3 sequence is CSALALGGYEQYL. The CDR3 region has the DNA TGCAGCGCCCTAGCGTTAGGTGGCTACGAGCAGTACTTA.

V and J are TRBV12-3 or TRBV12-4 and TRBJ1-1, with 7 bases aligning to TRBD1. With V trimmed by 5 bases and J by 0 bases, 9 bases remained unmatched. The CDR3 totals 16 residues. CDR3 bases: TGTGCCAGCAGTAGACGACAGGGAGGGATGAACACTGAAGCTTTCTTT. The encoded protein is CASSRRQGGMNTEAFF.

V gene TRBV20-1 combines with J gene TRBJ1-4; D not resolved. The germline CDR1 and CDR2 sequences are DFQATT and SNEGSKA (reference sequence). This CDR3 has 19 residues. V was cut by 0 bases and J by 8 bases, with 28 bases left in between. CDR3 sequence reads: CSARDSALQIRERPEKLFF. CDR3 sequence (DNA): TGCAGTGCTAGAGATTCGGCGCTACAAATCCGAGAACGCCCGGAAAAACTGTTTTTT.

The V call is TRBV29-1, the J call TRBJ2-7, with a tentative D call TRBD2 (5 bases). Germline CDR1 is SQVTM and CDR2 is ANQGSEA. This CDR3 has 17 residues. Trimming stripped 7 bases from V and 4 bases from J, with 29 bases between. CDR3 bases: TGCAGCGCCTTGTTAGTTACGTCGACCCTAGCCTTTTACGAGCAGTACTTC. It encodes CSALLVTSTLAFYEQYF.

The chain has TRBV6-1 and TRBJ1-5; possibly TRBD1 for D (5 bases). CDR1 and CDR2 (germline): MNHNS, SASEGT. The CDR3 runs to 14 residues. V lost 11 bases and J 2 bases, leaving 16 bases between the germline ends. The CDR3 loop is CAATTRGGNQPQHF. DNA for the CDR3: TGTGCCGCAACGACGAGGGGAGGCAATCAGCCCCAGCATTTT.

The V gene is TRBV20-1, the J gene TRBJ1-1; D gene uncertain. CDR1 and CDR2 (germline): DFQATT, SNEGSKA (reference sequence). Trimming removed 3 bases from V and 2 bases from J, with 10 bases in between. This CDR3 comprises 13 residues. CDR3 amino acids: CSASSRPNTEAFF. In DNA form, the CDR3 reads TGCAGTGCTAGTTCCAGGCCAAACACTGAAGCTTTCTTT.

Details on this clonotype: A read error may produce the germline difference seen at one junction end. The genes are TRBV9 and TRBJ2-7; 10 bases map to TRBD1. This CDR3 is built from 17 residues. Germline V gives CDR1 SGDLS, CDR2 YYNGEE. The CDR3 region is CASSVLGQGIPPYKQYF. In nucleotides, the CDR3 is TGTGCCAGCAGCGTTCTGGGACAGGGGATACCGCCCTACAAGCAGTACTTC. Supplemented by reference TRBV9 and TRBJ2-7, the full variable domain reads DSGVTQTPKHLITATGQRVTLRCSPRSGDLSVYWYQQSLDQGLQFLIQYYNGEERAKGNILERFSAQQFPDLHSELNLSSLELGDSALYFCASSVLGQGIPPYKQYFGPGTRLTVT.

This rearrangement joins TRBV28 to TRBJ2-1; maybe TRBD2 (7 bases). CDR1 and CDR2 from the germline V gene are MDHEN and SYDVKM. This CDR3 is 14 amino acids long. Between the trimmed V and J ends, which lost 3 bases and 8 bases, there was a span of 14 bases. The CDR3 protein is CASSLVGGRYEQFF. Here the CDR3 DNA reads TGTGCCAGCAGTTTGGTGGGGGGGCGTTATGAGCAGTTCTTC. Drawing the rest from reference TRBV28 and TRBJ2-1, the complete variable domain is DVKVTQSSRYLVKRTGEKVFLECVQDMDHENMFWYRQDPGLGLRLIYFSYDVKMKEKGDIPEGYSVSREKKERFSLILESASTNQTSMYLCASSLVGGRYEQFFGPGTRLTVL.

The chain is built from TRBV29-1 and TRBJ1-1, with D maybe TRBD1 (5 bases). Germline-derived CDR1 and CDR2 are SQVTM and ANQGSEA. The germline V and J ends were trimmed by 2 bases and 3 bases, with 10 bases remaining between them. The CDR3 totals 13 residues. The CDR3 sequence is CSVELAGDTEAFF. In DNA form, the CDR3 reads TGCAGCGTTGAATTGGCGGGGGACACTGAAGCTTTCTTT. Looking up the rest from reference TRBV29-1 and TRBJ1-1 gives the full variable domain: SAVISQKPSRDICQRGTSLTIQCQVDSQVTMMFWYRQQPGQSLTLIATANQGSEATYESGFVIDKFPISRPNLTFSTLTVSNMSPEDSSIYLCSVELAGDTEAFFGQGTRLTVV.

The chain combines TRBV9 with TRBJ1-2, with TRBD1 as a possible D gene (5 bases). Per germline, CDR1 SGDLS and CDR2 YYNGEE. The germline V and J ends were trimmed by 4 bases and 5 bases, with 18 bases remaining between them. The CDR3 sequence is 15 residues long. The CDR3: CASSNSRFRVYGYTF. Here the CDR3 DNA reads TGTGCCAGCAGCAACAGCCGGTTCAGGGTATATGGCTACACCTTC.

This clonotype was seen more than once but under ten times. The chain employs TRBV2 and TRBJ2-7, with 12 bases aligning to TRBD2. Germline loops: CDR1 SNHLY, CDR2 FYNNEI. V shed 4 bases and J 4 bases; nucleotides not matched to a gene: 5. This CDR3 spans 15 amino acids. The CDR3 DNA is TGTGCCAGCAGTGCAAGGACTAGCGGGGTATACGAGCAGTACTTC. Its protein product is CASSARTSGVYEQYF.

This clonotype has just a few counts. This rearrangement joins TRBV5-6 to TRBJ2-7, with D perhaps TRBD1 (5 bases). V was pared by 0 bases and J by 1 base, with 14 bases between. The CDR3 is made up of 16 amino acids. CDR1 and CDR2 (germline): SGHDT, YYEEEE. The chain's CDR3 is CASSLDGRGISYEQYF. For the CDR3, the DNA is TGTGCCAGCAGCTTGGACGGTAGGGGAATATCCTACGAGCAGTACTTC.

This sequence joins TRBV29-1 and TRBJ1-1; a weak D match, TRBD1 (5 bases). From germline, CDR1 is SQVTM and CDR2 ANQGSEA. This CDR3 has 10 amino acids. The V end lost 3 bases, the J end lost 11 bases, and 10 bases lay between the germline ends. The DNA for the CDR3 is TGCAGCGTTGACGGCAGGGAGGCTTTCTTT. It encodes CSVDGREAFF.

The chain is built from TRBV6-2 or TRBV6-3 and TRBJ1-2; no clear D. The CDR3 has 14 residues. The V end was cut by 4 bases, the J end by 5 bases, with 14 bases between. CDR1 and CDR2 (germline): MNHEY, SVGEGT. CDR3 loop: CASSFEYRGYGYTF. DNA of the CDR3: TGTGCCAGCAGTTTCGAGTACCGGGGTTATGGCTACACCTTC.

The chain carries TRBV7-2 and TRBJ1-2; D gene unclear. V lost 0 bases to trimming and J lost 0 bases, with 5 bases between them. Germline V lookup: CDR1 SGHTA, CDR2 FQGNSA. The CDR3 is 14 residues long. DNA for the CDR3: TGTGCCAGCAGCTTAGCTTCAGCTAACTATGGCTACACCTTC. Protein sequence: CASSLASANYGYTF.

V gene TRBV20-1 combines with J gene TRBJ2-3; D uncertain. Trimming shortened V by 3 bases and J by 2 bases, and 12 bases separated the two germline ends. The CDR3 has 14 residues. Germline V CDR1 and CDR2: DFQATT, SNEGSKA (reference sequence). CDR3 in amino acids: CSASGRLATDTQYF. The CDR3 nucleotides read TGCAGTGCTAGCGGTCGACTTGCCACAGATACGCAGTATTTT.

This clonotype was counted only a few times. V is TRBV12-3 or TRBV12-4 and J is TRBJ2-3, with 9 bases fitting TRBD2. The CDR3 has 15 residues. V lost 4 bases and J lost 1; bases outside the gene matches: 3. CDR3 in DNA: TGTGCCAGCAGTTCTTGGACTAGCGGCACAGATACGCAGTATTTT. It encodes CASSSWTSGTDTQYF.

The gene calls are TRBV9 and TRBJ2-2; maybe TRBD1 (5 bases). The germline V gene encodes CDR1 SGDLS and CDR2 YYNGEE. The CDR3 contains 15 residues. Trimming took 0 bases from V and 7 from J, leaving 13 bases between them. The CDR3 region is CASSVEGARGGELFF. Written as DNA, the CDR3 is TGTGCCAGCAGCGTAGAAGGGGCCCGCGGCGGGGAGCTGTTTTTT.

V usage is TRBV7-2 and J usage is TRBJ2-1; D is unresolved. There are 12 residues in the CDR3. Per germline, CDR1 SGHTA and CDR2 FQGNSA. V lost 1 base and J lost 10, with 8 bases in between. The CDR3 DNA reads TGTGCCAGCAGCTTAGACTTTAGGGAGCAGTTCTTC. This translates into CASSLDFREQFF.

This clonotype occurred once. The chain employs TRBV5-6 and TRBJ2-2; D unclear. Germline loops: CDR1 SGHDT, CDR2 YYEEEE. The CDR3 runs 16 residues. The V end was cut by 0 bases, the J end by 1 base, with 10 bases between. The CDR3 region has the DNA TGTGCCAGCAGCTTGGCTTCGGACGGGAACACCGGGGAGCTGTTTTTT. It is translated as CASSLASDGNTGELFF.

CDR3 sequence (DNA): TGTGCCAGCAGCTGGGACAGGCATGGCTATGGCTACACCTTC. It codes for CASSWDRHGYGYTF. This chain joins TRBV5-6 and TRBJ1-2, with 8 bases aligning to TRBD1. V gave up 3 bases and J gave up 4 bases; unmatched junction bases: 5. The germline V gene has CDR1 SGHDT and CDR2 YYEEEE. The CDR3 covers 14 residues. The full variable domain, in which reference TRBV5-6 and TRBJ1-2 provide the parts outside the CDR3, is DAGVTQSPTHLIKTRGQQVTLRCSPKSGHDTVSWYQQALGQGPQFIFQYYEEEERQRGNFPDRFSGHQFPNYSSELNVNALLLGDSALYLCASSWDRHGYGYTFGSGTRLTVV.

Written as DNA, the CDR3 is TGCAGTGCTGTATTCGAGCTGAACACTGAAGCTTTCTTT. It codes for CSAVFELNTEAFF. V gene TRBV20-1 combines with J gene TRBJ1-1; no definite D call. V dropped 5 bases and J dropped 0 bases, with 10 bases sitting between them. CDR3 length: 13 residues. Germline V gene data show CDR1 as DFQATT and CDR2 as SNEGSKA (reference sequence).

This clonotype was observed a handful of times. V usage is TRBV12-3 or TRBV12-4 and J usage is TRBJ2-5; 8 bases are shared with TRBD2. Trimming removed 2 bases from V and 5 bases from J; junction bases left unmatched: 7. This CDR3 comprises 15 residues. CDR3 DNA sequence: TGTGCCAGCAGTTTAAACGGGGGGGCCTCTGAGACCCAGTACTTC. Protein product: CASSLNGGASETQYF.

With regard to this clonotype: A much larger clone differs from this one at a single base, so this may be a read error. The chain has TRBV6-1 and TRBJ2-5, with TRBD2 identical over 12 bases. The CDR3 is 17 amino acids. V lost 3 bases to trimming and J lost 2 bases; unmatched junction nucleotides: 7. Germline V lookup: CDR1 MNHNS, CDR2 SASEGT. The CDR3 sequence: CASSDHSGTSGQETQYF. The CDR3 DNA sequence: TGTGCCAGCAGTGATCACTCTGGGACTAGCGGGCAAGAGACCCAGTACTTC.

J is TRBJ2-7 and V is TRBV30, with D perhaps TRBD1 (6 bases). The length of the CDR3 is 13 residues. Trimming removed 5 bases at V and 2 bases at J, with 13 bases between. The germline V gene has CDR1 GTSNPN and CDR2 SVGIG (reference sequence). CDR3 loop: CAWQAGDPYEQYF. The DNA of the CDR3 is TGTGCCTGGCAAGCAGGGGACCCCTACGAGCAGTACTTC. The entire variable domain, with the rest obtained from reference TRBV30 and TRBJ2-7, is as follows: SQTIHQWPATLVQPVGSPLSLECTVEGTSNPNLYWYRQAAGRGLQLLFYSVGIGQISSEVPQNLSASRPQDRQFILSSKKLLLSDSGFYLCAWQAGDPYEQYFGPGTRLTVT.

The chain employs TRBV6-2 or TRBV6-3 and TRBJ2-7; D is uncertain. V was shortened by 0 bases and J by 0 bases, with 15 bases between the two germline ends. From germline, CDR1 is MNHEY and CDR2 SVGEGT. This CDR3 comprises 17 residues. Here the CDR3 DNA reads TGTGCCAGCAGTTACTCGAACGGCGGAGCGTCCTCCTACGAGCAGTACTTC. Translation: CASSYSNGGASSYEQYF.